This entry lists 2 T cell receptor beta chains sequenced from one sample in a study of blood T cell repertoires in COVID-19. Profiled with immunoSEQ multiplex PCR; TCRdb holds only in-frame clones, not every one. The sample records around 310,000 clones, nearly 90% being singletons. The sample consisted of peripheral blood. These receptors originate from a woman in her thirties or forties with COVID-19, enrolled during active disease.

The CDR3 region has the DNA TGTGCCAGCAGCCAAGAGGAACAGGGGGCGGGGGGCTCCTATAATTCACCCCTCCACTTT. It yields the protein CASSQEEQGAGGSYNSPLHF. This chain joins TRBV4-2 and TRBJ1-6, with 9 bases matching TRBD1. CDR1 and CDR2 (germline): LGHNA, YNFKEQ. J was trimmed by 0 bases and V by 0 bases; bases with no gene match: 9. CDR3 length: 20 residues.

The V call is TRBV5-6, the J call TRBJ2-3; the match to TRBD2 covers 7 bases. Germline CDR1 is SGHDT and CDR2 is YYEEEE. The CDR3 consists of 17 residues. The V gene end was trimmed by 4 bases and the J gene end by 0 bases; junction bases not matched to a gene: 11. The CDR3 protein is CASSLRKSGMSTDTQYF. The CDR3 region has the DNA TGTGCCAGCAGCCTTAGAAAGAGCGGGATGAGCACAGATACGCAGTATTTT.